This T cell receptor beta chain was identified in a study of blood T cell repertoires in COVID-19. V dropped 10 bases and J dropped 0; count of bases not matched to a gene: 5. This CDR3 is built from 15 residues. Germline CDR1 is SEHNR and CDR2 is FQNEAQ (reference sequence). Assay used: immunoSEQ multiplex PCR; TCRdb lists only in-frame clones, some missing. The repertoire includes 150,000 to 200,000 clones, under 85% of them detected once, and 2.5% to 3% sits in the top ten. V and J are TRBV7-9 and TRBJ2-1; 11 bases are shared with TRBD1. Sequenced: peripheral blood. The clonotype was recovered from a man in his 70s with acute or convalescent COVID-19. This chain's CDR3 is CATSGQGASYNEQFF. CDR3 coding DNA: TGTGCCACCAGTGGACAGGGGGCCTCCTACAATGAGCAGTTCTTC.